Listed here is a single T cell receptor (beta chain). The ends were cut back, 1 base at V and 8 bases at J, with 8 bases in the middle. Per germline, CDR1 MGHRA and CDR2 YSYEKL. The CDR3 is 12 residues long. Original analysis: Reference gene primer amplification gave nucleated cell count estimates. Assay: immunoSEQ multiplex PCR; the TCRdb copy retains only in-frame clones and omits some. V and J calls and clone size are copied from that table; D and trimming were computed from the DNA. This sample has nearly 400,000 clones, with roughly 91% found just once. Participants were aged about 18 to 100 years from around 25 US areas. The sample originates from a study of blood T cell repertoires in COVID-19. About the study: T cells, B-cell-depleted T cells, or PBMCs supplied cDNA or gDNA.

This TCR was sampled from a woman under 40 who had recovered from COVID-19. The chain uses TRBV4-1 and TRBJ1-2, with D perhaps matching TRBD1 (5 bases). The sequenced material came from PBMCs or T cells enriched from blood (not recorded which). The CDR3 DNA reads TGCGCCAGCAGCCAAGTTGGGGCGGGCTACACCTTC. Translating it yields CASSQVGAGYTF.